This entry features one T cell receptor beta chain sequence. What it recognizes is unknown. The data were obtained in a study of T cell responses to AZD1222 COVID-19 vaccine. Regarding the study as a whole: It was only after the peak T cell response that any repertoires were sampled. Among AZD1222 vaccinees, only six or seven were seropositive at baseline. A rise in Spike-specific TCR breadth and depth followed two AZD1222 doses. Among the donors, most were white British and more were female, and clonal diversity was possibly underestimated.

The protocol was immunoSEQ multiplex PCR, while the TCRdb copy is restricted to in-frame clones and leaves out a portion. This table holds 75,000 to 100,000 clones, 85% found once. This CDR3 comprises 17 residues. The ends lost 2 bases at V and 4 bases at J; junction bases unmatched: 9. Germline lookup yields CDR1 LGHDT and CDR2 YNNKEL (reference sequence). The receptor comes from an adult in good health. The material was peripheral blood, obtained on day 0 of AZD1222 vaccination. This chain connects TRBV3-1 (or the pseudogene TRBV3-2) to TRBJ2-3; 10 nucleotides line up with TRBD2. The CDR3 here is CASSQPKRGGRPDTQYF. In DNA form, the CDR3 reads TGTGCCAGCAGCCAACCAAAGCGGGGGGGCCGGCCAGATACGCAGTATTTT.